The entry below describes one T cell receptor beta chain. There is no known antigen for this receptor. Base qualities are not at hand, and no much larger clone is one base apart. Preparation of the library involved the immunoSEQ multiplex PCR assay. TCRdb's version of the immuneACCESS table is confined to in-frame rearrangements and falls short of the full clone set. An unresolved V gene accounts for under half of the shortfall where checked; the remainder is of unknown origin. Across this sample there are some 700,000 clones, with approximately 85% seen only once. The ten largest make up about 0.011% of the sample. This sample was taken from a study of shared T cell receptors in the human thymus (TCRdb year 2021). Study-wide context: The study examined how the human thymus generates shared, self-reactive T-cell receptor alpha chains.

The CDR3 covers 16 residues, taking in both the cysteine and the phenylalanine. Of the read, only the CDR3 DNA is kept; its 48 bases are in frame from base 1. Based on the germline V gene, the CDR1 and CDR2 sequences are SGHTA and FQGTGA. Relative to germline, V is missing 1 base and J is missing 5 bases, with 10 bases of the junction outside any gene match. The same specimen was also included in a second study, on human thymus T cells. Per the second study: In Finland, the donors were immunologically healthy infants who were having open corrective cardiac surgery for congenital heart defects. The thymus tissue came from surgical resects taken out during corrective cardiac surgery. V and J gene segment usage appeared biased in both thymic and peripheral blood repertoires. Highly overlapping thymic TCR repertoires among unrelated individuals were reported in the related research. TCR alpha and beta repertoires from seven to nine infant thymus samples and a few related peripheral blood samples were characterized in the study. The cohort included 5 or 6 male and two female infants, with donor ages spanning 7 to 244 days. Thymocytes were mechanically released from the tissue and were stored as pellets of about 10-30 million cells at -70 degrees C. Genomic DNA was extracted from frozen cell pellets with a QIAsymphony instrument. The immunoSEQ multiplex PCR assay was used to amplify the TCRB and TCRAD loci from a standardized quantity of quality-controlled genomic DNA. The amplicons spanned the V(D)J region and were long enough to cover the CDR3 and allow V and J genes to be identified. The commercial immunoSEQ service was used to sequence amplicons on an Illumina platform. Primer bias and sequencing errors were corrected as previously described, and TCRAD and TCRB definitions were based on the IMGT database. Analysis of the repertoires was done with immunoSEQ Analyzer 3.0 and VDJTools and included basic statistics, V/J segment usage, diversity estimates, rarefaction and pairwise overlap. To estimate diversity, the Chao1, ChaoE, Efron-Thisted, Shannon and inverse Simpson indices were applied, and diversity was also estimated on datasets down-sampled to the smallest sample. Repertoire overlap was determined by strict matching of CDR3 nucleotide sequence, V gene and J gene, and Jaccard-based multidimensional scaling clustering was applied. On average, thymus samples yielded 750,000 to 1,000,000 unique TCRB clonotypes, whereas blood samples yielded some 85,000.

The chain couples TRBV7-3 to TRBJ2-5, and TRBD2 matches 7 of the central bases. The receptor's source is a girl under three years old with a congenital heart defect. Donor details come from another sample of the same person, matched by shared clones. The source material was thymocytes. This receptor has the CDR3 CASSLNIGGGTETQYF. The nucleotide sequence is TGTGCCAGCAGCTTAAACATTGGGGGAGGGACGGAGACCCAGTACTTC.